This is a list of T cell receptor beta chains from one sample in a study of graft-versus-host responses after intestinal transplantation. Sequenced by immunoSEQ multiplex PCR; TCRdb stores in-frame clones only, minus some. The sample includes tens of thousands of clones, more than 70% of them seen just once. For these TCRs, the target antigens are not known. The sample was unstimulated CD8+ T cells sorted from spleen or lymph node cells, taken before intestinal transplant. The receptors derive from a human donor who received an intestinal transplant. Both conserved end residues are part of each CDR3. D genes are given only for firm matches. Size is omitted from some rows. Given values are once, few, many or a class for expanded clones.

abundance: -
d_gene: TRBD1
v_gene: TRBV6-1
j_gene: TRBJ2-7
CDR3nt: TGTGCCAGCAGAGGACAGGGTTGGTACGAGCAGTACTTC
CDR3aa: CASRGQGWYEQYF

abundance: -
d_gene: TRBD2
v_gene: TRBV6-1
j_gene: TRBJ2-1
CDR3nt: TGTGCCAGCAGTGAAGACGGCGGGGGGGGTTACAATGAGCAGTTCTTC
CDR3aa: CASSEDGGGGYNEQFF

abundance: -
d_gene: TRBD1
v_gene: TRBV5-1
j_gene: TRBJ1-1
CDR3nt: TGCGCCAGCAGCTTGGCAGGGGGCGGAGGGACTGAAGCTTTCTTT
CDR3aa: CASSLAGGGGTEAFF

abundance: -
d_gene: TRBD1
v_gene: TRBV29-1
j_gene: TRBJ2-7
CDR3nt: TGCAGCGCCCTACCCAGGGGGCCAAGGGCCTTCGAGCAGTACTTC
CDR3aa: CSALPRGPRAFEQYF

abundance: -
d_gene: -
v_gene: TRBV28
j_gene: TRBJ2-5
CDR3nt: TGTGCCAGCAGTTTGGGCCCCTCGGGACTCTCGGGAGAGACCCAGTACTTC
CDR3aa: CASSLGPSGLSGETQYF

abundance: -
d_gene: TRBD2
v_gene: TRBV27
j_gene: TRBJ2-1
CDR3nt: TGTGCCAGCAGACTAGCGGGAGGCAATGAGCAGTTCTTC
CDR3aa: CASRLAGGNEQFF

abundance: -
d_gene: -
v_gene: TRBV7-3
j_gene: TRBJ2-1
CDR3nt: TGTGCCAGCAGCTTAACAGCTGGGAGCTCCTACAATGAGCAGTTCTTC
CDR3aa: CASSLTAGSSYNEQFF

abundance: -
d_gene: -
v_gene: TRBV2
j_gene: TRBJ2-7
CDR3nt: TGTGCCAGCCACGGCGGGTCCAACGAGCAGTACTTC
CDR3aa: CASHGGSNEQYF

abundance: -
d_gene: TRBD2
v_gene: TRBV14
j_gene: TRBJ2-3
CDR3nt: TGTGCCAGCAGCCGTCCGGGACTAGCGGCAGATACGCAGTATTTT
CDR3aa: CASSRPGLAADTQYF

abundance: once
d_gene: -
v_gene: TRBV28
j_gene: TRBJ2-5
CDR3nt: TGTGCCAGCAGTTTATATTCGGAGATCACACCCTCCCCAGAGACCCAGTACTTC
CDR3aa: CASSLYSEITPSPETQYF

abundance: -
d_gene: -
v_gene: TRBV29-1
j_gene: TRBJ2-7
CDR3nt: TGCAGCGTCTATAGCGGCTCCTACGAGCAGTACTTC
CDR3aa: CSVYSGSYEQYF

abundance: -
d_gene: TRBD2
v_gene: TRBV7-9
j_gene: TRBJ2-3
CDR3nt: TGTGCCAGCAGCCCCATCCGGGGGGGCGGGTCAAATACGCAGTATTTT
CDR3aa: CASSPIRGGGSNTQYF

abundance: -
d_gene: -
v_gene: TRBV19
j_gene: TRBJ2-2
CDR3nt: TGTGCCAGTAGTATAGATGGGGGCGCGAACACCGGGGAGCTGTTTTTT
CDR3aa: CASSIDGGANTGELFF

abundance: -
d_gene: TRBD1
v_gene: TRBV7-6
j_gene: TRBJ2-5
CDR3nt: TGTGCCAGCAGCTCCTCAACAGGGGTACAAGAGACCCAGTACTTC
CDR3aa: CASSSSTGVQETQYF

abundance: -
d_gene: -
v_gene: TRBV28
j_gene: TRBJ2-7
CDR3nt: TGTGCCAGCAGTTTATCCCCGGAGGCCTACGAGCAGTACTTC
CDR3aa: CASSLSPEAYEQYF

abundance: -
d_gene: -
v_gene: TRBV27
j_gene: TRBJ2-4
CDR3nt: TGTGCCAGCAGTTTAGTGGCGGGATTAGCCAAAAACATTCAGTACTTC
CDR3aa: CASSLVAGLAKNIQYF

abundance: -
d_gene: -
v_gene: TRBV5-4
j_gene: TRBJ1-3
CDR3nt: TGTGCCAGCAGCTTGGGACACGATGGAAACACCATATATTTT
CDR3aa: CASSLGHDGNTIYF

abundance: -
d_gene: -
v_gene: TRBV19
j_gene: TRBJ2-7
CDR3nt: TGTGCTATTTCCGACGGGACTGGGCCCTACGAGCAGTACTTC
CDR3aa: CAISDGTGPYEQYF

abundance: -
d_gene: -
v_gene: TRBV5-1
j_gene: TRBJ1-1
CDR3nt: TGCGCCAGCAGCCTCGGTCGGGGGATTGCTGAAGCTTTCTTT
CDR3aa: CASSLGRGIAEAFF

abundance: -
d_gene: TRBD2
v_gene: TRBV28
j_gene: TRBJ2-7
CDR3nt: TGTGCCAGCAGTGTTACCCTAGCGGGGGTTTCTTACGAGCAGTACTTC
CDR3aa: CASSVTLAGVSYEQYF

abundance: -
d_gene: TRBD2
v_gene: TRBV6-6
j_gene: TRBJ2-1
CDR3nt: TGTGCCAGCAGTTCGGTAGCGGGAGGCTCCTACAATGAGCAGTTCTTC
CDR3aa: CASSSVAGGSYNEQFF

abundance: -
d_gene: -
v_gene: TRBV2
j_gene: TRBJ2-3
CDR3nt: TGTGCCAGCAGCGAAGCGGCTAGGGGGTGGGGCACAGATACGCAGTATTTT
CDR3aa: CASSEAARGWGTDTQYF

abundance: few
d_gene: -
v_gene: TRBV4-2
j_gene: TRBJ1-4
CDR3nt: TGTGCCAGCAGCCCACAAATCGGGGATAAACTGTTTTTT
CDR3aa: CASSPQIGDKLFF

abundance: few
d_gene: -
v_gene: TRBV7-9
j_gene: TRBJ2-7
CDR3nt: TGTGCCAGCAGCTCCCAGGGGCCCTACGAGCAGTACTTC
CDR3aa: CASSSQGPYEQYF

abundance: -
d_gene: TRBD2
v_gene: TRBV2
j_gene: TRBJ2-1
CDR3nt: TGTGCCAGGACTAGCGGGGCTGATACCTCCTACAATGAGCAGTTCTTC
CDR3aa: CARTSGADTSYNEQFF

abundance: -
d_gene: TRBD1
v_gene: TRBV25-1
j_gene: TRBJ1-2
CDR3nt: TGTGCCAGCAGTTCCCGGGACAGTCCCCTCTATGGCTACACCTTC
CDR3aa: CASSSRDSPLYGYTF